The TCR beta chain under discussion was sequenced for a study of graft-versus-host responses after intestinal transplantation. Across the study: All recipients were transplanted with multivisceral, liver-intestinal, or isolated intestinal grafts. Every transplant recipient was induced with anti-thymocyte globulin, then maintained on tacrolimus and steroids for 2 to 3 years. General observations from the study: Declines in HvG clones occurring early post-transplant were associated with peak circulating GvH clone levels. Allograft clonal ratios (graft-versus-host to host-versus-graft) were high in patients who had graft-donor T cell macrochimerism.

As concerns this clone: Its antigen remains unknown.

Repertoires were generated with immunoSEQ multiplex PCR, while TCRdb's copy carries only in-frame clones and drops some. The top ten hold around two fifths of the sample, which has tens of thousands of clones, around 92% seen once. The CDR3 totals 16 residues. Germline V gene lookup returns CDR1 LNHNV and CDR2 YYDKDF (reference sequence). V lost 3 bases to trimming and J lost 0 bases, with 12 bases between them. This receptor was identified in a human patient who received an intestinal transplant, so some T cells may come from the graft donor. The sequenced sample was PBMCs, obtained about 250 days after intestinal transplant. V usage is TRBV15 and J usage is TRBJ2-1; weak D call: TRBD2 (6 bases). CDR3 amino acids: CATSRASASSYNEQFF. CDR3 nucleotide sequence: TGTGCCACCAGCAGGGCTAGCGCGAGCTCCTACAATGAGCAGTTCTTC. Together with reference TRBV15 and TRBJ2-1, the CDR3 gives the full variable domain: DAMVIQNPRYQVTQFGKPVTLSCSQTLNHNVMYWYQQKSSQAPKLLFHYYDKDFNNEADTPDNFQSRRPNTSFCFLDIRSPGLGDTAMYLCATSRASASSYNEQFFGPGTRLTVL.